This T cell receptor beta chain appears in the sequencing data of a study of blood T cell repertoires in COVID-19. Across the whole study: COVID-19 samples, acute and convalescent, were from the United States, Italy and Spain. From T cells, B-cell-depleted T cells, or PBMCs came the material, which was cDNA or gDNA.

Trimming took off 7 bases at V and 6 bases at J, with 6 bases between the two ends. This CDR3 has 11 amino acids. Germline V gene lookup returns CDR1 SNHLY and CDR2 FYNNEI. In the study's own analysis: Nucleated cell counts were estimated from reference gene primer amplification. The table came from immunoSEQ multiplex PCR; TCRdb's copy has only in-frame clones and leaves some out. V and J calls and clone size are copied from that table; D and trimming were computed from the DNA. Here the sample spans about 270,000 clones, under 90% being singletons. This sequence joins TRBV2 and TRBJ2-2; D gene uncertain. The sequencing input was peripheral blood. The clonotype originates from a man aged 45-65 years with acute or convalescent COVID-19. In nucleotides, the CDR3 is TGTGCCAGCAAAAACTCCGGGGAGCTGTTTTTT. Protein: CASKNSGELFF.